This T cell receptor (beta chain) is from a study of shared clonotypes between healthy human individuals. About the study: CD4 naive and memory got three plates each, CD8 naive two, CD8 memory one.

Of note for this clone: Its antigen is unknown.

Sequenced by immunoSEQ multiplex PCR; TCRdb stores in-frame clones only, minus some. Here the sample spans about 2.1 million clones, just over 90% being singletons. Germline CDR1 MNHEY, CDR2 SMNVEV (reference sequence). The CDR3 extends over 16 amino acids. Trimming removed 6 bases from V and 6 bases from J, with 22 bases in between. Study findings and constraints: Rarefaction analysis demonstrated incomplete sorted-subset sequencing notwithstanding large depth.

Naive CD8 populations comprised CD45RO-negative cells positively selected for CCR7, excluding terminally differentiated effector memory CD45RA+ cells. The specimen sequenced was naive CD8+ T cells from PBMCs. This TCR derives from a young man in good health. Some clones in this sample may be carry-over from other donors' samples. The gene calls are TRBV27 and TRBJ2-3, with a tentative D call TRBD2 (5 bases). DNA of the CDR3: TGTGCCAGCAGCTCGTGGACCGGGATAACACCCGATACGCAGTATTTT. Amino acids: CASSSWTGITPDTQYF.